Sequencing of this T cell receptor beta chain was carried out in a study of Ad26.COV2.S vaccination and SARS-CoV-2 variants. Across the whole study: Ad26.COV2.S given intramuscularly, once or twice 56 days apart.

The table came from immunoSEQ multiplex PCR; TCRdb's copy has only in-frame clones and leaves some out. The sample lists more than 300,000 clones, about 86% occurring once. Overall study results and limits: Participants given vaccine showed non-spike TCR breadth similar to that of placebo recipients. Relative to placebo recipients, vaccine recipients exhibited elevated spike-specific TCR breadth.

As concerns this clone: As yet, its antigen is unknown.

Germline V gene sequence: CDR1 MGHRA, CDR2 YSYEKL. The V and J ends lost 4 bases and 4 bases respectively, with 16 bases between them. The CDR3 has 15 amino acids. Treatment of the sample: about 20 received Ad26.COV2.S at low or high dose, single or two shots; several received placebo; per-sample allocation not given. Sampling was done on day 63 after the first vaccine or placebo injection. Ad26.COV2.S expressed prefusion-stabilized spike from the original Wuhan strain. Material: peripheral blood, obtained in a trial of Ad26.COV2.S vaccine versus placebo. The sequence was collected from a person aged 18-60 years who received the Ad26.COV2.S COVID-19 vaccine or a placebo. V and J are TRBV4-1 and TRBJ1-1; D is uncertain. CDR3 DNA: TGCGCCAGCAGCCCGTCGACCACCGCGGCCACTGAAGCTTTCTTT. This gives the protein CASSPSTTAATEAFF.